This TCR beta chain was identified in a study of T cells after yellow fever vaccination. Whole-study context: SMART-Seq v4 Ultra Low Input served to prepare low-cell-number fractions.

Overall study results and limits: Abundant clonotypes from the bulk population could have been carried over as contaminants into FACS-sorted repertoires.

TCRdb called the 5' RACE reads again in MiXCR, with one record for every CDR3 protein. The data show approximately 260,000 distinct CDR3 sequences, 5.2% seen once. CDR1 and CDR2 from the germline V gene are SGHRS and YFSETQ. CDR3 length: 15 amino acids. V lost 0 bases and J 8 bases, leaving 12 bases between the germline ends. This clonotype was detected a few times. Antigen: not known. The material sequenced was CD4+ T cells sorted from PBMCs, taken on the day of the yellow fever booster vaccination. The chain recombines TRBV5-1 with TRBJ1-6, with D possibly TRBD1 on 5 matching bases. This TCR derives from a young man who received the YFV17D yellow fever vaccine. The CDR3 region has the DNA TGCGCCAGCAGCTTGGAGGGGCGCAGTGATTCACCCCTCCACTTT. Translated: CASSLEGRSDSPLHF.